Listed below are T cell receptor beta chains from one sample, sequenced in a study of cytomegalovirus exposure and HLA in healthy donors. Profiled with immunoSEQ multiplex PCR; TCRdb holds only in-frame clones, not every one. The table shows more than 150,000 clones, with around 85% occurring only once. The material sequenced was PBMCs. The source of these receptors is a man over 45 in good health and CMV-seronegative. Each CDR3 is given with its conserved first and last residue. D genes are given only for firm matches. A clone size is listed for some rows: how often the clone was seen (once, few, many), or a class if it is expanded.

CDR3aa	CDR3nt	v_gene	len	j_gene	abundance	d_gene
CASSEVTVSHEQYF	TGTGCCAGCAGTGAAGTGACAGTCTCGCACGAGCAGTACTTC	TRBV5-4	14	TRBJ2-7	-	-
CASSQGTGIYEQYF	TGTGCCAGCAGCCAGGGGACAGGGATCTACGAGCAGTACTTC	TRBV7-8	14	TRBJ2-7	-	TRBD1
CASSPTGGNQPQHF	TGTGCCAGCAGCCCGACAGGGGGCAATCAGCCCCAGCATTTT	TRBV9	14	TRBJ1-5	-	TRBD1
CASSTVQTDTQYF	TGTGCCAGCAGTACCGTCCAGACAGATACGCAGTATTTT	TRBV6-5	13	TRBJ2-3	-	-
CASSFEEGSASRVTEAFF	TGCGCCAGCAGCTTTGAGGAGGGGTCGGCTAGTCGGGTCACTGAAGCTTTCTTT	TRBV5-1	18	TRBJ1-1	-	-
CASSWDFVSYEQYF	TGTGCCAGCAGTTGGGACTTCGTTTCCTACGAGCAGTACTTC	TRBV7-2	14	TRBJ2-7	once	-
CASSPDRVRTVNGYTF	TGTGCCAGCAGCCCGGACAGGGTCCGTACCGTAAATGGCTACACCTTC	TRBV7-2	16	TRBJ1-2	-	TRBD1
CASSIETVINEQFF	TGTGCCAGTAGTATAGAGACAGTCATCAATGAGCAGTTCTTC	TRBV19	14	TRBJ2-1	-	-
CAWSSAGSYEQYF	TGTGCCTGGAGTAGTGCGGGATCCTACGAGCAGTACTTC	TRBV30	13	TRBJ2-7	once	-
CASSSFIYSSTDTQYF	TGTGCCAGCAGCTCCTTTATCTACAGCAGCACAGATACGCAGTATTTT	TRBV11-2	16	TRBJ2-3	-	-
CASSQGAGERYEQFF	TGTGCCAGCAGCCAGGGGGCAGGGGAAAGGTATGAGCAGTTCTTC	TRBV4-2	15	TRBJ2-1	-	-
CASSAGYQETQYF	TGTGCCAGCAGCGCCGGGTACCAAGAGACCCAGTACTTC	TRBV9	13	TRBJ2-5	few	-
CASSQEGLAGARDTQYF	TGCGCCAGCAGCCAAGAAGGTCTAGCGGGGGCCAGGGATACGCAGTATTTT	TRBV4-3	17	TRBJ2-3	-	TRBD2
CASSPLAGGSTKGIQYF	TGTGCCAGCAGCCCACTAGCGGGGGGCTCTACAAAAGGGATTCAGTACTTC	TRBV4-2	17	TRBJ2-4	-	TRBD2
CASSYTTSPGGYTF	TGTGCCAGCAGTTACACTACAAGCCCAGGGGGCTACACCTTC	TRBV6-5	14	TRBJ1-2	-	-
CASSYSIGNQETQYF	TGTGCCAGCAGTTACTCGATCGGGAACCAAGAGACCCAGTACTTC	TRBV6-5	15	TRBJ2-5	-	-
CASSLAGGLNTEAFF	TGTGCCAGCAGCTTAGCCGGGGGACTGAACACTGAAGCTTTCTTT	TRBV7-6	15	TRBJ1-1	-	-
CASSLVQGSETQYF	TGTGCCAGCAGCTTGGTACAGGGTAGCGAGACCCAGTACTTC	TRBV5-5	14	TRBJ2-5	-	-